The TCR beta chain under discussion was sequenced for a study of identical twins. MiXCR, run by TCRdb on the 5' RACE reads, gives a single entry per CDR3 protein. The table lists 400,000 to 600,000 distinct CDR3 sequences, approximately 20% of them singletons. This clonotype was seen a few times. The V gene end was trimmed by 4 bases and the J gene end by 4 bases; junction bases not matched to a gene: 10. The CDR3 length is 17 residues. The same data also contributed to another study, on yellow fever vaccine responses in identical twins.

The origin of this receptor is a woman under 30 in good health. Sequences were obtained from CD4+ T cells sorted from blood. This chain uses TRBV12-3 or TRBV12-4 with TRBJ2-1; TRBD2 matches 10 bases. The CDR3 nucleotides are TGTGCCAGCAGTTCTAGCGGGGGCCTTAGCCCTTACAATGAGCAGTTCTTC. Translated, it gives CASSSSGGLSPYNEQFF.